These 7 T cell receptor beta chains originate from one sample sequenced in a study of post-analysis software for immune sequencing data. Points from the study as a whole: Four or five TRBV segments, TRBV5-6, TRBV5-1 and TRBV20-1 among them, were found more frequent in patients than controls.

Prepared TCR beta cDNA libraries contained unique molecular identifiers. TCRdb processed the PCR reads anew with MiXCR; each CDR3 protein has one entry. The data hold under 650,000 distinct CDR3 sequences, with roughly 45% observed a single time. These receptors' antigens are unknown. Sequencing was performed on blood. The receptors originated from a girl between 10 and 17 years old with multiple sclerosis.

J is TRBJ2-3 and V is TRBV20-1, with 14 bases aligning to TRBD2. The germline gives CDR1 DFQATT, CDR2 SNEGSKA (reference sequence). This CDR3 spans 14 amino acids. J was trimmed by 5 bases and V by 8 bases; bases with no gene match: 6. Written as DNA, the CDR3 is TGCAGTAGGAGCGGACTAGCGGGAGGAGATACGCAGTATTTT. Translation: CSRSGLAGGDTQYF.

V is TRBV20-1 and J is TRBJ2-7, with 7 bases identical to TRBD1. The CDR3 runs 16 residues. Germline CDR1 DFQATT, CDR2 SNEGSKA (reference sequence). Losses at the gene ends were 2 bases for V and 2 bases for J; bases not matched to a gene: 12. Written as DNA, the CDR3 is TGCAGTGCTAGAAAAGCGCGTCAGGACAGGACCTACGAGCAGTACTTC. Its protein product is CSARKARQDRTYEQYF.

This sequence joins TRBV4-1 and TRBJ2-1, with a weak D call TRBD1 (5 bases). The germline CDR1 and CDR2 sequences are MGHRA and YSYEKL. The CDR3 sequence is 12 residues long. V dropped 0 bases and J dropped 14 bases, with 11 bases sitting between them. CDR3 sequence: CASSQDPGREFF. The CDR3 DNA is TGCGCCAGCAGCCAAGATCCGGGCAGGGAGTTCTTC.

V is TRBV7-9 and J is TRBJ2-4; D perhaps matches TRBD2 (5 bases). V gave up 4 bases and J gave up 8 bases, with 12 bases separating them. This CDR3 is built from 13 residues. The germline V gene encodes CDR1 SEHNR and CDR2 FQNEAQ (reference sequence). The CDR3 spells CASSSLGGDIQYF. The CDR3 DNA follows: TGTGCCAGCAGCTCGCTAGGAGGAGACATTCAGTACTTC. Looking up the rest from reference TRBV7-9 and TRBJ2-4 gives the full variable domain: DTGVSQNPRHKITKRGQNVTFRCDPISEHNRLYWYRQTLGQGPEFLTYFQNEAQLEKSRLLSDRFSAERPKGSFSTLEIQRTEQGDSAMYLCASSSLGGDIQYFGAGTRLSVL.

The rearrangement links TRBV29-1 to TRBJ1-2; TRBD1 matches at 7 bases. Per the germline V gene, CDR1 is SQVTM and CDR2 is ANQGSEA. The CDR3 extends over 13 amino acids. After removal of 5 bases from V and 3 bases from J, the junction contained 6 bases not matched to a gene. The CDR3 coding sequence is TGCAGCGTTATGGGACAGTCCCACTATGGCTACACCTTC. Translated: CSVMGQSHYGYTF. The complete variable domain, with remaining parts taken from reference TRBV29-1 and TRBJ1-2, reads SAVISQKPSRDICQRGTSLTIQCQVDSQVTMMFWYRQQPGQSLTLIATANQGSEATYESGFVIDKFPISRPNLTFSTLTVSNMSPEDSSIYLCSVMGQSHYGYTFGSGTRLTVV.

Only a few counts were recorded for this clonotype. V usage is TRBV7-9 and J usage is TRBJ2-5, with 10 bases that match TRBD2. The trim removed 3 bases at V and 0 bases at J, leaving 4 bases unmatched. The CDR3 extends over 16 amino acids. Germline CDR1 reads SEHNR; CDR2 reads FQNEAQ (reference sequence). The CDR3 nucleotides are TGTGCCAGCAGCTTTCCGGGACTAGCGTACCAAGAGACCCAGTACTTC. It encodes CASSFPGLAYQETQYF.

The chain links TRBV6-5 to TRBJ2-7; D possibly matches TRBD1 or TRBD2 (5 bases each). The V gene's germline CDR1 is MNHEY and CDR2 SVGAGI. The CDR3 covers 16 residues. V lost 6 bases, J lost 0 bases, and 18 bases lay in between. The CDR3 here is CASRPGRQWSSYEQYF. CDR3 coding DNA: TGTGCCAGCAGGCCTGGGAGACAGTGGAGCTCCTACGAGCAGTACTTC.